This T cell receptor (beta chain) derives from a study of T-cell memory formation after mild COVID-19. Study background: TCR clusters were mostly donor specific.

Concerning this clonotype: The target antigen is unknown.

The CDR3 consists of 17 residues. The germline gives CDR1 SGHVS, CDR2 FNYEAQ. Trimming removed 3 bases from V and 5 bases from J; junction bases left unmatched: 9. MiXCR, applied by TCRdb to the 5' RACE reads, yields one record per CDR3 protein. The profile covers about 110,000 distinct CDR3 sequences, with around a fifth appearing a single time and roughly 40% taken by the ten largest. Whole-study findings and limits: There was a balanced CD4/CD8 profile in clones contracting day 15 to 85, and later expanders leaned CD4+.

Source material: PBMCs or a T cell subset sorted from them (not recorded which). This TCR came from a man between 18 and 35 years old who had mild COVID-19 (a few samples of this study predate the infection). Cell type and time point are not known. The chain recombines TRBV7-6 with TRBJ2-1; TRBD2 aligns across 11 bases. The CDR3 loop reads CASSFRVAGGLNNEQFF. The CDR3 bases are TGTGCCAGCAGCTTCAGGGTAGCGGGGGGGCTTAACAATGAGCAGTTCTTC.